The clone carrying this T cell receptor beta chain was seen only a few times. Antigen specificity is unknown. Treatment here: roughly ten-day PBMC culture with coronavirus spike peptide pools or control peptides (ViraFEST assay). After being plated at two million per well, PBMCs were cultured with approximately 9.8 IU/ml IL-2 and roughly 9.8 ug/ml peptide pools. An Oncomine TCR Beta short-read assay was used to sequence the DNA from cultured CD4+ T cells. Investigators isolated genomic DNA from cultured CD4+ T cells. TCRdb fed the PCR reads into MiXCR, producing one record per CDR3 protein. The sample lists 12,000 to 15,000 distinct CDR3 sequences, around 45% occurring once. The sample comes from a study of vaccination and CD4 T cells after COVID-19. The V gene's germline CDR1 is DFQATT and CDR2 SNEGSKA (reference sequence). V was shortened by 6 bases and J by 8 bases, with 28 bases between the two germline ends. This CDR3 has 16 residues.

This TCR came from a human donor who had recovered from COVID-19. The rearrangement links TRBV20-1 to TRBJ1-2, with D possibly being TRBD1 (6 bases). The sequenced sample was CD4+ T cells from blood, cultured in vitro. This CDR3 is CSAGGQGELRSYGYTF. The CDR3 bases are TGCAGTGCCGGGGGACAAGGGGAGTTGCGGTCTTACGGCTACACCTTC.